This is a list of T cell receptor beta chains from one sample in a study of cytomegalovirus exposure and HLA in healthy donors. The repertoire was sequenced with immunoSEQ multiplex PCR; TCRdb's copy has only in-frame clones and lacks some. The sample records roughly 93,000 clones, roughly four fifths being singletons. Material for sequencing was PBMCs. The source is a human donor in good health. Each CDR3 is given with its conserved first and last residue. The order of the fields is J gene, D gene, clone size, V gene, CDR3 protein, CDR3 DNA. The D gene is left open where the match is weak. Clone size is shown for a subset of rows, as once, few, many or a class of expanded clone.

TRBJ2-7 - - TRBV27 CASSLSRGSYEQYF TGTGCCAGCAGTTTAAGCCGCGGTTCCTACGAGCAGTACTTC
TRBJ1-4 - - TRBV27 CASRRALREKLFF TGTGCCAGCAGGAGAGCCCTCCGCGAAAAACTGTTTTTT
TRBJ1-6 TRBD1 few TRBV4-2 CASSQFSNRDRGNSPLHF TGTGCCAGCAGCCAATTTAGTAACCGGGACAGGGGGAATTCACCCCTCCACTTT
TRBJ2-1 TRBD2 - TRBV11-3 CASSYYSGASYNEQFF TGTGCCAGCAGCTACTATAGCGGGGCCTCCTACAATGAGCAGTTCTTC
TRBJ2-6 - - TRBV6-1 CASTETGQSFSGANVLTF TGTGCCAGCACTGAAACGGGACAAAGCTTCTCTGGGGCCAACGTCCTGACTTTC
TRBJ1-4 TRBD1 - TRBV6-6 CASRGDRGVEKLFF TGTGCCAGCAGAGGAGACAGGGGAGTTGAAAAACTGTTTTTT
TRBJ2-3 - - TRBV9 CASSVAHRGYTQYF TGTGCCAGCAGCGTGGCGCACCGGGGTTATACGCAGTATTTT
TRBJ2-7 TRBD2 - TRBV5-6 CASSTPGLGYEQYF TGTGCCAGCAGTACCCCGGGACTAGGCTACGAGCAGTACTTC
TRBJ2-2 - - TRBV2 CASSVTRGNTGELFF TGTGCCAGCAGTGTAACACGGGGGAACACCGGGGAGCTGTTTTTT
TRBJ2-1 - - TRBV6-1 CASSETSWQFF TGTGCCAGCAGTGAAACTAGTTGGCAGTTCTTC
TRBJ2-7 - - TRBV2 CVFFKQKAAYEQYF TGTGTTTTTTTCAAGCAGAAGGCGGCATACGAGCAGTACTTC
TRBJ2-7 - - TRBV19 CASSIAGDSYEQYF TGTGCCAGTAGTATAGCAGGGGATTCCTACGAGCAGTACTTC
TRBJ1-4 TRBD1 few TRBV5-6 CASSWSGGTNEKLFF TGTGCCAGCAGCTGGTCAGGGGGGACTAATGAAAAACTGTTTTTT
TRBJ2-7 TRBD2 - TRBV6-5 CASSLRLAESSYEQYF TGTGCCAGCAGTTTAAGACTAGCGGAGAGCTCCTACGAGCAGTACTTC
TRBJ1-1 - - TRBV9 CASSPTRGMNTEAFF TGTGCCAGCAGCCCCACCCGGGGTATGAACACTGAAGCTTTCTTT
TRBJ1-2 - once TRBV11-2 CASSLERGSYGYTF TGTGCCAGCAGCTTAGAGCGGGGATCCTATGGCTACACCTTC